This record covers a single T cell receptor (beta chain). Its specificity is unknown. A library of TCRbeta sequences, prepared with unique molecular identifiers, was generated. TCRdb fed the PCR reads into MiXCR, producing one record per CDR3 protein. The repertoire holds hundreds of thousands of distinct CDR3 sequences, with roughly 15% as singletons. This CDR3 has 16 residues. V lost 7 bases, J lost 2 bases, and 4 bases stayed unmatched. In germline, CDR1 is MGHDK, CDR2 SYGVNS. This specimen comes from a study of T-cell reconstitution after alpha-beta-depleted transplantation in children. Study-level findings and limits: By about two months after transplant, alpha-beta T cells reportedly arose from several hundred graft clones that had expanded.

J is TRBJ2-6 and V is TRBV25-1; 11 nucleotides match TRBD1. The sequence was collected from a male patient between 10 and 17 years old who had a stem cell transplant for acute lymphoblastic leukemia, so the T cells may come from the graft donor. The sample consisted of PBMCs, mostly from graft donor cells, taken 360 days after TCRalphabeta/CD19-depleted stem cell transplant. CDR3 region: CASTRDRGAGANVLTF. Here the CDR3 DNA reads TGTGCCAGCACCAGGGACAGGGGGGCTGGGGCCAACGTCCTGACTTTC.